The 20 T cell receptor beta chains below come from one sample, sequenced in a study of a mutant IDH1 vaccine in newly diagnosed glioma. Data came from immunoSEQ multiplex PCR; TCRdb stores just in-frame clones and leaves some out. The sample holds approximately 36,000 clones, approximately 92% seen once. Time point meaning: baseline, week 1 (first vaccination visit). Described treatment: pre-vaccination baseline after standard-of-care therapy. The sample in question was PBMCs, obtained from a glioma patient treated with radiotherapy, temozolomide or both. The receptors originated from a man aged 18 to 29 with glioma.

CDR3 in DNA: TGTGCCAGCAGGACTTCAGGGGGTTCTAATGAAAAACTGTTTTTT. This codes for CASRTSGGSNEKLFF. The rearrangement links TRBV6-1 to TRBJ1-4; 7 bases match TRBD1. This CDR3 region has 15 residues. V shed 6 bases, J shed 3 bases, and the junction held 7 bases outside the gene matches. CDR1 is MNHNS, CDR2 SASEGT, per germline.

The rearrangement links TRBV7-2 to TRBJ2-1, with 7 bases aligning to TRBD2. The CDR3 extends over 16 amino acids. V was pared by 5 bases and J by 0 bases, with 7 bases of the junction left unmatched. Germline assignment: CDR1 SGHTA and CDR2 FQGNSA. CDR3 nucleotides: TGTGCCAGCAGCCAGACTAGCTCGAGCTCCTACAATGAGCAGTTCTTC. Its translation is CASSQTSSSSYNEQFF.

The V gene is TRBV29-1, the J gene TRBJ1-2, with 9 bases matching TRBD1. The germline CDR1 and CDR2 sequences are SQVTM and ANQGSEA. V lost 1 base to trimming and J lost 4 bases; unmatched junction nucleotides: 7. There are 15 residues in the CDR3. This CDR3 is CSVEGQGDQIYGYTF. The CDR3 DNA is TGCAGCGTTGAAGGACAGGGGGATCAAATCTATGGCTACACCTTC.

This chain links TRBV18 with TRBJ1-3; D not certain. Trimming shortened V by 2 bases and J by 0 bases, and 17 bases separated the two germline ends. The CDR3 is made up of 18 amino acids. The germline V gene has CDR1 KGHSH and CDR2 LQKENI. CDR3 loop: CASSPTQTLTNSGNTIYF. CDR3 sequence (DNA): TGTGCCAGCTCACCAACTCAGACCCTTACGAACTCTGGAAACACCATATATTTT.

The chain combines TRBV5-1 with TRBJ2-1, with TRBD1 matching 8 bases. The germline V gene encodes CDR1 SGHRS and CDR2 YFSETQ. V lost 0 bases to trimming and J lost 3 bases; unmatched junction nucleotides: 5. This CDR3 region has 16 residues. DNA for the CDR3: TGCGCCAGCAGCTTGGTGTCAGGGGGCGGCTACAATGAGCAGTTCTTC. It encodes CASSLVSGGGYNEQFF. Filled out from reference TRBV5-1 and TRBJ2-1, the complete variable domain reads KAGVTQTPRYLIKTRGQQVTLSCSPISGHRSVSWYQQTPGQGLQFLFEYFSETQRNKGNFPGRFSGRQFSNSRSEMNVSTLELGDSALYLCASSLVSGGGYNEQFFGPGTRLTVL.

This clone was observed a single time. CDR3: CASSPTSGKGNEQYF. Here the CDR3 DNA reads TGTGCCAGCAGTCCCACTAGCGGGAAGGGTAACGAGCAGTACTTC. The chain recombines TRBV27 with TRBJ2-7, with 10 bases matching TRBD2. The CDR3 runs to 15 residues. Looked up from germline, CDR1 is MNHEY and CDR2 is SMNVEV (reference sequence). Trimming took 5 bases from V and 5 from J; bases not matched to a gene: 9.

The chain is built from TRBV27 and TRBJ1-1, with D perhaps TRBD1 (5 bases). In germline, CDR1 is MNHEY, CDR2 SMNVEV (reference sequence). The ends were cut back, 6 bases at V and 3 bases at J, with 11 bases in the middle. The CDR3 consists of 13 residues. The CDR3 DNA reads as TGTGCCAGCAGGGGGGAACGAGACACTGAAGCTTTCTTT. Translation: CASRGERDTEAFF.

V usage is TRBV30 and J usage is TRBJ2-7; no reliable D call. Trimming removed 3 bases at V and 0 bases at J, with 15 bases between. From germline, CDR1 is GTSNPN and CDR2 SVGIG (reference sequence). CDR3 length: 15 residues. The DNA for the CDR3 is TGTGCCTGGAGCGGTCAAGACCTTCCCTCCTACGAGCAGTACTTC. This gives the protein CAWSGQDLPSYEQYF.

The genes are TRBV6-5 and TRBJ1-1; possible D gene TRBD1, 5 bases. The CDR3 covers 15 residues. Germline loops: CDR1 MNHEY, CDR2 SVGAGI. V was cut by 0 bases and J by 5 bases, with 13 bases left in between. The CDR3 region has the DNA TGTGCCAGCAGTTACTCGACGGGGGGAGGGACTGAAGCTTTCTTT. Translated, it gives CASSYSTGGGTEAFF.

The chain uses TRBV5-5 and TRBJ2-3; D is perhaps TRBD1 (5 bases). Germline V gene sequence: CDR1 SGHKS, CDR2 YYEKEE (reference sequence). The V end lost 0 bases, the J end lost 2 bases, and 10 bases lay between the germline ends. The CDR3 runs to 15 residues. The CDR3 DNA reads TGTGCCAGCAGCTTGGAGGCAGGGCCCACAGATACGCAGTATTTT. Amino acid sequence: CASSLEAGPTDTQYF.

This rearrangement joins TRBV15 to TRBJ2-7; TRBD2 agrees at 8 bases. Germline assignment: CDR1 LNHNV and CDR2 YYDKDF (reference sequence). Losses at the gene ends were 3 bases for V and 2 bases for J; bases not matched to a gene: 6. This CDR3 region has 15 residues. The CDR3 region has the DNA TGTGCCACCAGCAGTTTGAGCGGGAGAGCCTACGAGCAGTACTTC. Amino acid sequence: CATSSLSGRAYEQYF.

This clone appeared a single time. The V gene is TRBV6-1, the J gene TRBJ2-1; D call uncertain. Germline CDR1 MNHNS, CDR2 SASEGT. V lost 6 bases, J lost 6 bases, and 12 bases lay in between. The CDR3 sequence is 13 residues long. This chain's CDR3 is CASRTGQTNEQFF. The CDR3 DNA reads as TGTGCCAGCAGGACGGGCCAAACCAATGAGCAGTTCTTC.

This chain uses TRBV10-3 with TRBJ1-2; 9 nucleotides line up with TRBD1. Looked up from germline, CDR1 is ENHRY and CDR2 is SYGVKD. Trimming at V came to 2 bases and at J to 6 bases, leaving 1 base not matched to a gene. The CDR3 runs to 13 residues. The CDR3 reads CAISEGQGHGYTF. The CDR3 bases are TGTGCCATCAGTGAGGGACAGGGGCATGGCTACACCTTC.

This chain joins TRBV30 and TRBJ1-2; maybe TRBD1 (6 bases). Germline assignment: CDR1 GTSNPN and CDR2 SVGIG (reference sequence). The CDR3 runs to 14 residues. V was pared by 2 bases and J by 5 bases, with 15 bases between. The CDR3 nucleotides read TGTGCCTGGAGTCCAGGAGGGGGAGCTTATGGCTACACCTTC. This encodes CAWSPGGGAYGYTF.

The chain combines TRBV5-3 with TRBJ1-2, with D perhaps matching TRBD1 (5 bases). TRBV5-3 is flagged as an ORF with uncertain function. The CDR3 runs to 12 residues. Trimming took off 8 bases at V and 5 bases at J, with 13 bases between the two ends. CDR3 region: CARKGTVYGYTF. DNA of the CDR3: TGTGCCAGGAAAGGGACGGTTTATGGCTACACCTTC.

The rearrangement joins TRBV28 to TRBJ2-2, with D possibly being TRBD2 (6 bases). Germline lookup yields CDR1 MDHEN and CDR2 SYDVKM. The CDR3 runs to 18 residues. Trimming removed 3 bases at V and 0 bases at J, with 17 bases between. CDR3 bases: TGTGCCAGCAGTTTTTGGAGGGACCGCGGAACGAACACCGGGGAGCTGTTTTTT. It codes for CASSFWRDRGTNTGELFF.

CDR3 region: CSVGGDSYEQYF. In DNA form, the CDR3 reads TGCAGCGTGGGCGGGGATTCCTACGAGCAGTACTTC. The genes are TRBV29-1 and TRBJ2-7; possibly TRBD2 for D (6 bases). Germline CDR1 reads SQVTM; CDR2 reads ANQGSEA. This CDR3 comprises 12 residues. V was shortened by 6 bases and J by 1 base, with 10 bases between the two germline ends.

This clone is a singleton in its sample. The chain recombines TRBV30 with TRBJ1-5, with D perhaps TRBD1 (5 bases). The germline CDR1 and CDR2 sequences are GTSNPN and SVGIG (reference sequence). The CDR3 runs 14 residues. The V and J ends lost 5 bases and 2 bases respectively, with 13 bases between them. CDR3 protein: CAWGEGDRNQPQHF. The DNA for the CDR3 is TGTGCCTGGGGGGAAGGGGATCGCAATCAGCCCCAGCATTTT.

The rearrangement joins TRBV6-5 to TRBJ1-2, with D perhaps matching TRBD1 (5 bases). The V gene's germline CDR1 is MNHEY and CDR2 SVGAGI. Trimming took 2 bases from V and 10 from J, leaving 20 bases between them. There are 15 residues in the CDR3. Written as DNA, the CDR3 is TGTGCCAGCAGTTACACTACACGGGGGGAGGCGACCTACACCTTC. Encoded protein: CASSYTTRGEATYTF.

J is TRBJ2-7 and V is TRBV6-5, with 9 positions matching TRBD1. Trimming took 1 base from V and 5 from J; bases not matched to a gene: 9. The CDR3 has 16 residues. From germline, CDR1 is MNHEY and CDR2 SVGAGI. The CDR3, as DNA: TGTGCCAGCAGTTACTGGCCGGGACAGGGAGTAAACGAGCAGTACTTC. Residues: CASSYWPGQGVNEQYF.